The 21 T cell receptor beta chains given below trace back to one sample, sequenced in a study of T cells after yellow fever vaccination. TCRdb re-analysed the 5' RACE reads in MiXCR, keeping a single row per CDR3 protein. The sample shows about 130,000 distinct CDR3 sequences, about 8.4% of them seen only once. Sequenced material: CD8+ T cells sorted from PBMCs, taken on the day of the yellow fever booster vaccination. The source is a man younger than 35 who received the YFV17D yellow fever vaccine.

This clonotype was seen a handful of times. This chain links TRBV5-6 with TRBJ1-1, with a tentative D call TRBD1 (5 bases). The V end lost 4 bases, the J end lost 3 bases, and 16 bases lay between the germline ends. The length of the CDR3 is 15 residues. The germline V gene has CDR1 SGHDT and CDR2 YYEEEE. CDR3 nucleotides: TGTGCCAGCAGCGGGGAACAGGAGAGGTACACTGAAGCTTTCTTT. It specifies CASSGEQERYTEAFF.

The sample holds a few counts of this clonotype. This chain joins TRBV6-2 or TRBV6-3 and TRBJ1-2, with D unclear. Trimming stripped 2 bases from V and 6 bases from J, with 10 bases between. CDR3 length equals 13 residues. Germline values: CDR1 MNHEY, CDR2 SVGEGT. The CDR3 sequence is CASSYGPLNGYTF. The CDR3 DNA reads TGTGCCAGCAGTTACGGGCCCCTTAATGGCTACACCTTC.

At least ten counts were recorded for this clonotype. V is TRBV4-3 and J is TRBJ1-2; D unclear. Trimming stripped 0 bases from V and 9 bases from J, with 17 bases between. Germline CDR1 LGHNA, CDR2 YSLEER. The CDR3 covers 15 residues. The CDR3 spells CASSQDPDGFGSYTF. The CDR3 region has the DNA TGCGCCAGCAGCCAAGATCCGGACGGATTCGGGAGCTACACCTTC.

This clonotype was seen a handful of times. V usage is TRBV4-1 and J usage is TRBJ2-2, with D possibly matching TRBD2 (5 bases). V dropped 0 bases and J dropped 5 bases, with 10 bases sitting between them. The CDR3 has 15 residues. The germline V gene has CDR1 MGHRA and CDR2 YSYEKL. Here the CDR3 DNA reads TGCGCCAGCAGCCAAGAATTTCGGGGAACCGGGGAGCTGTTTTTT. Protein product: CASSQEFRGTGELFF.

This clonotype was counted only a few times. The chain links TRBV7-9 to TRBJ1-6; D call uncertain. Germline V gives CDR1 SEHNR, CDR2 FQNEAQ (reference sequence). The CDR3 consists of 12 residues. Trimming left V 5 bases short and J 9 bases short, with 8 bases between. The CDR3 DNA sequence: TGTGCCAGCAGCCTTGCAGGTTCACCCCTCCACTTT. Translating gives CASSLAGSPLHF.

CDR3 nucleotide sequence: TGTGCCAGCAGCTTGGACGGTTCGATATGGTTCTTC. This sequence encodes CASSLDGSIWFF. The gene calls are TRBV7-9 and TRBJ2-1; D is undetermined. Germline V CDR1 and CDR2: SEHNR, FQNEAQ (reference sequence). CDR3 length equals 12 residues. V lost 3 bases, J lost 15 bases, and 15 bases lay in between.

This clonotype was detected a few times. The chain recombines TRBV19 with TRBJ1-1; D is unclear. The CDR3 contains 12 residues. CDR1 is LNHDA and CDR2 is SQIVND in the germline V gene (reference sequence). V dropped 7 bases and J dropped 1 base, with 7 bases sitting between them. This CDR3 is CASILGNTEAFF. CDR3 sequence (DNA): TGTGCCAGTATTTTGGGGAACACTGAAGCTTTCTTT.

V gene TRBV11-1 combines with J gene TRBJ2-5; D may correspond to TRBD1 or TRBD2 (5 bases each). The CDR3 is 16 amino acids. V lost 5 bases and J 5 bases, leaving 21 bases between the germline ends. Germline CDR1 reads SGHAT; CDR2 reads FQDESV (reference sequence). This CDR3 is CASSRGDVTPGETQYF. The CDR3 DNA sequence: TGTGCCAGCAGCCGAGGGGACGTAACTCCGGGTGAGACCCAGTACTTC.

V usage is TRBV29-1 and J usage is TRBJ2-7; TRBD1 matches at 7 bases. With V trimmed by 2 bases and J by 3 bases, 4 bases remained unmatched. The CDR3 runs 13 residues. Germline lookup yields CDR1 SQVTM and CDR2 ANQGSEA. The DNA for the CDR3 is TGCAGCGTTGAACATACAGGGGACTACGAGCAGTACTTC. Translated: CSVEHTGDYEQYF.

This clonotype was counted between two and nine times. CDR3 coding DNA: TGTGCCAGCAGCCTTATATTGAACACTGAAGCTTTCTTT. It specifies CASSLILNTEAFF. The rearrangement links TRBV7-7 to TRBJ1-1; no clear D gene. V was trimmed by 5 bases and J by 0 bases, leaving 7 bases between them. Germline assignment: CDR1 SSHAT and CDR2 FNYEAQ (reference sequence). The CDR3 has 13 amino acids.

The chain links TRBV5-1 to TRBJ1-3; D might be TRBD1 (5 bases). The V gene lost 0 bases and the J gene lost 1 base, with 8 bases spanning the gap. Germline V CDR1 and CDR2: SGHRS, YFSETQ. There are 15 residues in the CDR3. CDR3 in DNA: TGCGCCAGCAGCTTGGTTTCAGGGTCTGGAAACACCATATATTTT. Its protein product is CASSLVSGSGNTIYF. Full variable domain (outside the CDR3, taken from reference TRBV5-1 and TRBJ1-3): KAGVTQTPRYLIKTRGQQVTLSCSPISGHRSVSWYQQTPGQGLQFLFEYFSETQRNKGNFPGRFSGRQFSNSRSEMNVSTLELGDSALYLCASSLVSGSGNTIYFGEGSWLTVV.

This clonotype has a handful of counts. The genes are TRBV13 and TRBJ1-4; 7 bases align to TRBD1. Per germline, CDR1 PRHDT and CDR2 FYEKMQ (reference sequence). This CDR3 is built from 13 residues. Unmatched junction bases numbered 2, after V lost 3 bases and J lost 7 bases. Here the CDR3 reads CASSLGQFEKLFF. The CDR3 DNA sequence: TGTGCCAGCAGCTTGGGACAGTTTGAAAAACTGTTTTTT. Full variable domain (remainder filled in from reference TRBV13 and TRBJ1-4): AAGVIQSPRHLIKEKRETATLKCYPIPRHDTVYWYQQGPGQDPQFLISFYEKMQSDKGSIPDRFSAQQFSDYHSELNMSSLELGDSALYFCASSLGQFEKLFFGSGTQLSVL.

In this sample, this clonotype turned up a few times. In DNA, the CDR3 is TGTGCCAGCAGTCTAGCGGGGGGAGTCGATGAGCAGTTCTTC. This encodes CASSLAGGVDEQFF. The chain carries TRBV6-6 and TRBJ2-1; TRBD2 agrees at 11 bases. The CDR3 totals 14 residues. CDR1 and CDR2 from the germline V gene are MNHNY and SVGAGI (reference sequence). V shed 5 bases and J 8 bases; nucleotides not matched to a gene: 5.

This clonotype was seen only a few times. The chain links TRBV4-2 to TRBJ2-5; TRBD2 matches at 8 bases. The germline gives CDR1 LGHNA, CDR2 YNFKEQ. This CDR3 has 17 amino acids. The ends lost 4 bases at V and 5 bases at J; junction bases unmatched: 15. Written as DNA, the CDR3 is TGTGCCAGCAGCCTGGGCCTCGGGGGGGCCTCCGCCGAGACCCAGTACTTC. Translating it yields CASSLGLGGASAETQYF.

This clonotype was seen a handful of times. The CDR3 DNA reads TGTGCCAGCAGCCCCGCGAACAAGAACTATGGCTACACCTTC. This encodes CASSPANKNYGYTF. This chain joins TRBV5-4 and TRBJ1-2; D unclear. Germline CDR1 SGHNT, CDR2 YYREEE (reference sequence). Trimming took 4 bases from V and 2 from J, leaving 12 bases between them. The CDR3 is 14 amino acids.

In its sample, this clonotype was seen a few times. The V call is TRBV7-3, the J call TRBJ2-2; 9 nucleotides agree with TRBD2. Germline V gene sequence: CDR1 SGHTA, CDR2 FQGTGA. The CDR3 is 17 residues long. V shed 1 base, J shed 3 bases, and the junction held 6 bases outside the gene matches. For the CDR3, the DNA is TGTGCCAGCAGCTTAAGCGGGGGGGCTGAGTACACCGGGGAGCTGTTTTTT. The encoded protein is CASSLSGGAEYTGELFF.

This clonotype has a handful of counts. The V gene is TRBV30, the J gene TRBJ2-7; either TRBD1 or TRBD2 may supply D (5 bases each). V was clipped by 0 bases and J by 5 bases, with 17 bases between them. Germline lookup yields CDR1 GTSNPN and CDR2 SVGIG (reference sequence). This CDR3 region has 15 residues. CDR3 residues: CAWSVGTATWNEQYF. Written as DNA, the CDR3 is TGTGCCTGGAGTGTTGGGACCGCAACGTGGAACGAGCAGTACTTC.

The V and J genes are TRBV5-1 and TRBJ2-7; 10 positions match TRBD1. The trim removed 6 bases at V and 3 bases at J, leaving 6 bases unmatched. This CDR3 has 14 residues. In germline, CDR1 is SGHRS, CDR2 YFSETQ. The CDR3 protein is CASTWGQGNYEQYF. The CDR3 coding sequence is TGCGCCAGCACCTGGGGACAGGGGAACTACGAGCAGTACTTC.

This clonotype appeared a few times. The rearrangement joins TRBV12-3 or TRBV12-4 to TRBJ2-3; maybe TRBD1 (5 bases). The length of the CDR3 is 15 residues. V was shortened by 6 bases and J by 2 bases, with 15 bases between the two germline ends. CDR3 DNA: TGTGCCAGCAGCTACCGGACATACCCCACAGATACGCAGTATTTT. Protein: CASSYRTYPTDTQYF.

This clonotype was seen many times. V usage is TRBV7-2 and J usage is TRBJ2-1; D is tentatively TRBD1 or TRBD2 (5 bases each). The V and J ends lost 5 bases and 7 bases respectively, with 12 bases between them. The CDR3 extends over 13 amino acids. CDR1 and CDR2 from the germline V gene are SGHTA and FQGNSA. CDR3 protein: CASSLGTSNEQFF. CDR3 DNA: TGTGCCAGCAGCCTTGGGACCTCGAATGAGCAGTTCTTC.

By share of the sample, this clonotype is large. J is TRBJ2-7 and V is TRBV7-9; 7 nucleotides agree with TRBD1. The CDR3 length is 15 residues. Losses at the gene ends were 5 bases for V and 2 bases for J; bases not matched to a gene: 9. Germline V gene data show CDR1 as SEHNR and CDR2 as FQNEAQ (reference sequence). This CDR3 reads CASSALDRDTYEQYF. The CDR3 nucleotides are TGTGCCAGCAGCGCACTCGACAGGGACACCTACGAGCAGTACTTC. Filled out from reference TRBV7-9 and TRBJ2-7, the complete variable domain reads DTGVSQNPRHKITKRGQNVTFRCDPISEHNRLYWYRQTLGQGPEFLTYFQNEAQLEKSRLLSDRFSAERPKGSFSTLEIQRTEQGDSAMYLCASSALDRDTYEQYFGPGTRLTVT.